Listed below are T cell receptor beta chains from one sample, sequenced in a study of regulatory T cells in long-lasting Graves disease. TCRdb analysed the multiplex PCR reads with MiXCR anew, one entry per CDR3 protein. The sample yields 600,000 to 650,000 distinct CDR3 sequences, about 15% seen once. These sequences were also reported in another study, on T cells in Graves' hyperthyroidism and ophthalmopathy.

The material was peripheral blood mononuclear cells (PBMCs), obtained at new diagnosis, from a patient treated with antithyroid drugs. The receptors derive from a woman in her 30s with Graves disease. The CDR3 runs from the conserved cysteine through the conserved F or W. The D gene is left open where the match is weak. Clone size is given for some rows only: seen once, a few or many times, or a class if the clone is expanded.

D gene	V gene	clone size	J gene	CDR3 protein	CDR3 DNA
TRBD2	TRBV30	-	TRBJ2-2	CAWSAGDLAGVSGELFF	TGTGCCTGGAGTGCAGGGGATCTAGCGGGAGTGTCCGGGGAGCTGTTTTTT
-	TRBV10-1	-	TRBJ1-4	CASSESETPESKLFF	TGCGCCAGCAGTGAGTCGGAGACTCCCGAGAGTAAACTGTTTTTT
TRBD1	TRBV2	-	TRBJ2-1	CASNLGDSSYNEQFF	TGTGCCAGCAACTTGGGGGACAGCTCCTACAATGAGCAGTTCTTC
TRBD2	TRBV28	many	TRBJ2-1	CASIGTSGGGAGNEQFF	TGTGCCAGCATCGGGACTAGCGGGGGGGGGGCCGGTAATGAGCAGTTCTTC
-	TRBV5-1	-	TRBJ2-3	CASSFQTDTQYF	TGCGCCAGCAGTTTCCAGACAGATACGCAGTATTTT
-	TRBV29-1	-	TRBJ2-5	CSVDETQYF	TGCAGCGTTGACGAGACCCAGTACTTC
-	TRBV7-3	-	TRBJ2-1	CASSLGGQGRREGFF	TGTGCCAGCAGCTTAGGTGGACAGGGGAGGCGGGAGGGGTTCTTC
TRBD2	TRBV6-5	-	TRBJ2-7	CASSYKHRVASGRFHEQYF	TGTGCCAGCAGTTACAAACACAGAGTGGCTAGCGGGAGGTTCCACGAGCAGTACTTC
-	TRBV18	few	TRBJ1-2	CASSPARGGGGYTF	TGTGCCAGCTCGCCTGCCAGGGGCGGGGGTGGCTACACCTTC
-	TRBV6-5	many	TRBJ2-5	CASSYSQGETQYF	TGTGCCAGCAGTTACTCCCAGGGTGAGACCCAGTACTTC
TRBD1	TRBV25-1	few	TRBJ2-5	CASSEFPGGQETQYF	TGTGCCAGCAGTGAATTCCCAGGGGGACAAGAGACCCAGTACTTC
TRBD2	TRBV7-9	-	TRBJ2-7	CASSTGGLTYEQYF	TGTGCCAGCAGCACGGGAGGGCTTACCTACGAGCAGTACTTC
TRBD2	TRBV19	-	TRBJ2-7	CASSPIPRLAGEQYF	TGTGCCAGTAGCCCTATACCAAGACTAGCGGGCGAGCAGTACTTC
TRBD2	TRBV10-1	-	TRBJ2-7	CASSESLAGDYEQYF	TGCGCCAGCAGTGAGTCGTTGGCGGGAGACTACGAGCAGTACTTC
TRBD2	TRBV12-3/TRBV12-4	many	TRBJ2-3	CASSPGLAGGDTQYF	TGTGCCAGCAGCCCCGGACTAGCGGGAGGAGATACGCAGTATTTT
TRBD1	TRBV6-2/TRBV6-3	few	TRBJ1-3	CASSLTRQGHGNTIYF	TGTGCCAGCAGCCTGACCCGACAGGGCCATGGAAACACCATATATTTT
-	TRBV12-3/TRBV12-4	-	TRBJ2-2	CASSEMTGSTGELFF	TGTGCCAGCAGTGAAATGACGGGGAGCACCGGGGAGCTGTTTTTT
-	TRBV7-9	few	TRBJ1-5	CASGKGLSNQPQHF	TGTGCCAGCGGAAAGGGTCTTAGCAATCAGCCCCAGCATTTT